Below, 12 T cell receptor beta chains from the same sample are listed, as sequenced in a study of cytomegalovirus exposure and HLA in healthy donors. The PCR had 60 Vbeta and 13 Jbeta primers. This table comes from immunoSEQ multiplex PCR, and its TCRdb copy is limited to in-frame clones, with some not included. The sample yields 120,000 or so clones, less than 85% seen once. Sequencing was done on a sample of PBMCs. All receptors derive from a female donor in good health and CMV-seronegative.

The chain recombines TRBV29-1 with TRBJ1-6; D gene uncertain. CDR1 and CDR2 (germline): SQVTM, ANQGSEA. The CDR3 covers 13 residues. V shed 6 bases and J shed 5 bases, with 11 bases lying between them. The chain's CDR3 is CSVQTGNNSPLHF. The DNA for the CDR3 is TGCAGCGTCCAGACGGGGAATAATTCACCCCTCCACTTT.

The chain combines TRBV2 with TRBJ2-2; D may be TRBD1 (6 bases). The CDR3 covers 15 residues. Germline assignment: CDR1 SNHLY and CDR2 FYNNEI. V was shortened by 7 bases and J by 0 bases, with 12 bases between the two germline ends. CDR3 DNA: TGTGCCAGCACGAACAGGGTCCCGAACACCGGGGAGCTGTTTTTT. This encodes CASTNRVPNTGELFF.

This chain joins TRBV9 and TRBJ2-3; 9 nucleotides line up with TRBD1. The CDR3 loop spans 15 amino acids. CDR1 is SGDLS and CDR2 is YYNGEE in the germline V gene. V lost 0 bases and J lost 11; bases outside the gene matches: 10. CDR3 sequence reads: CASSVDISTGGMQYF. The DNA of the CDR3 is TGTGCCAGCAGCGTAGATATCTCGACAGGGGGAATGCAGTATTTT.

The chain recombines TRBV18 with TRBJ2-3, with D unresolved. Between the trimmed V and J ends, which lost 2 bases and 4 bases, there was a span of 4 bases. Germline CDR1 KGHSH, CDR2 LQKENI. CDR3 length equals 12 residues. CDR3 DNA sequence: TGTGCCAGCTCACCAGAGTCAGATACGCAGTATTTT. Translation: CASSPESDTQYF.

The chain is built from TRBV28 and TRBJ1-1, with D unclear. Germline CDR1 reads MDHEN; CDR2 reads SYDVKM. This CDR3 has 14 amino acids. V lost 0 bases and J 10 bases, leaving 15 bases between the germline ends. The CDR3 nucleotides are TGTGCCAGCAGTTTATGGGGAATTAGTGGACTAGCTTTCTTT. It specifies CASSLWGISGLAFF.

This clone has a single count. The chain employs TRBV4-1 and TRBJ2-7; 13 nucleotides agree with TRBD2. V shed 1 base, J shed 6 bases, and the junction held 6 bases outside the gene matches. Germline lookup yields CDR1 MGHRA and CDR2 YSYEKL. CDR3 size: 16 residues. The CDR3 DNA sequence: TGCGCCAGCAGCCAAGGTGCACTAGCGGGGGGGTTCGAGCAGTACTTC. This codes for CASSQGALAGGFEQYF.

J is TRBJ2-2 and V is TRBV7-9, with 12 positions matching TRBD2. Germline loops: CDR1 SEHNR, CDR2 FQNEAQ (reference sequence). V trimming: 5 bases; J trimming: 0 bases; junction bases outside the gene matches: 7. The CDR3 has 18 residues. The CDR3 here is CASSARRLAGANTGELFF. The CDR3, as DNA: TGTGCCAGCAGCGCCCGTCGACTAGCGGGAGCGAACACCGGGGAGCTGTTTTTT.

The CDR3 spells CASMEGNTEAFF. Here the CDR3 DNA reads TGTGCCAGCATGGAGGGGAACACTGAAGCTTTCTTT. The chain combines TRBV27 with TRBJ1-1; no clear D. Germline CDR1 and CDR2: MNHEY and SMNVEV (reference sequence). Trimming shortened V by 7 bases and J by 1 base, and 7 bases separated the two germline ends. This CDR3 is built from 12 residues.

About this clone: The same CDR3 can be traced to other DNA sequences in this sample. The CDR3 sequence: CASSPGQGAYNEQFF. The DNA for the CDR3 is TGCGCCAGCAGCCCTGGACAGGGGGCCTACAATGAGCAGTTCTTC. The V and J genes are TRBV5-1 and TRBJ2-1; TRBD1 matches 10 bases. V shed 4 bases and J 2 bases; nucleotides not matched to a gene: 3. CDR3 length equals 15 residues. From germline, CDR1 is SGHRS and CDR2 YFSETQ.

In the case of this clone: At one end the junction does not follow the germline gene, possibly because of a read error. The CDR3 DNA reads as TGTTCCAGCAGCTTAGCGGGAGGAAACGCCGGGGAGCTGTTTTTT. This codes for CSSSLAGGNAGELFF. V usage is TRBV7-9 and J usage is TRBJ2-2; 10 bases agree with TRBD2. CDR1 and CDR2 (germline): SEHNR, FQNEAQ (reference sequence). The CDR3 length is 15 residues.

This clone has a single count. The chain combines TRBV5-6 with TRBJ1-6; 8 positions match TRBD1. Trimming took 2 bases from V and 9 from J; bases not matched to a gene: 4. The germline V gene encodes CDR1 SGHDT and CDR2 YYEEEE. This CDR3 spans 14 amino acids. CDR3 protein: CASSFGTGGSPLHF. CDR3 bases: TGTGCCAGCAGCTTTGGGACAGGAGGTTCACCCCTCCACTTT.

For the CDR3, the DNA is TGTGCCTGGAGTGTTACCCCGGGACAGGGTGACGGCTACACCTTC. As protein: CAWSVTPGQGDGYTF. J is TRBJ1-2 and V is TRBV30; 9 bases are shared with TRBD1. Per germline, CDR1 GTSNPN and CDR2 SVGIG (reference sequence). The CDR3 spans 15 residues. V lost 0 bases, J lost 8 bases, and 10 bases stayed unmatched.